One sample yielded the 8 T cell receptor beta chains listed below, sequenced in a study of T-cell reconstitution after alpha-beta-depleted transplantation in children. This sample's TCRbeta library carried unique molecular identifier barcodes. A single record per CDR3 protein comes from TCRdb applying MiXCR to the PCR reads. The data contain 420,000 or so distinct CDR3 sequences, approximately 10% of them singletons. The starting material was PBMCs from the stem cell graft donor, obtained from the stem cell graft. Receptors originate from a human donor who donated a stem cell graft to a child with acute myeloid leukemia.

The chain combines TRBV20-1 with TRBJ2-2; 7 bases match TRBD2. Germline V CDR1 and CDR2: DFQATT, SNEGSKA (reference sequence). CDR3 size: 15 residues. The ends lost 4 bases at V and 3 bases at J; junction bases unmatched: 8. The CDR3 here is CSAIPAGWDTGELFF. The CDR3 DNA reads TGCAGTGCTATACCAGCGGGGTGGGACACCGGGGAGCTGTTTTTT.

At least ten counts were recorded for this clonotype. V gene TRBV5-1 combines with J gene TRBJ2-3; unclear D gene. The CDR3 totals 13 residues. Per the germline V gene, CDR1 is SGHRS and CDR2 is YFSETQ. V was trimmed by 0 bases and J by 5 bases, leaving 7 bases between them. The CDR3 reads CASSLALVDTQYF. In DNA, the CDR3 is TGCGCCAGCAGCTTGGCCCTTGTAGATACGCAGTATTTT.

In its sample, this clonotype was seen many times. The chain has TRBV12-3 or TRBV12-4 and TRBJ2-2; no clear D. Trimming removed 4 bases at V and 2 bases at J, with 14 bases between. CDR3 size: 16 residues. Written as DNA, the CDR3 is TGTGCCAGCAGTTGGGGTAGGGATGTAAACACCGGGGAGCTGTTTTTT. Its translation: CASSWGRDVNTGELFF.

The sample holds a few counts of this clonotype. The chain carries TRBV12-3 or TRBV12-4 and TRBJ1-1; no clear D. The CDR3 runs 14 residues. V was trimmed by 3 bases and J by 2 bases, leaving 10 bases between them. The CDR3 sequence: CASSFSEINTEAFF. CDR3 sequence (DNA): TGTGCCAGCAGTTTTTCCGAAATAAACACTGAAGCTTTCTTT.

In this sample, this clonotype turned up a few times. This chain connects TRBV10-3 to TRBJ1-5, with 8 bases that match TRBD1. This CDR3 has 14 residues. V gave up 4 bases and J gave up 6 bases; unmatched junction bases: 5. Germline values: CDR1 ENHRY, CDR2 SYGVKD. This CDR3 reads CAISGTGKGQPQHF. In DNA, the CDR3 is TGTGCCATCAGTGGGACAGGGAAGGGTCAGCCCCAGCATTTT.

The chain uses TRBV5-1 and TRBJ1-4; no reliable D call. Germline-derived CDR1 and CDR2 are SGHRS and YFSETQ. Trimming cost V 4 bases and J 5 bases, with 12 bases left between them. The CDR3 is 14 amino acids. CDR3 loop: CASSPRERNEKLFF. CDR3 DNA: TGCGCCAGCAGCCCTAGGGAGAGGAATGAAAAACTGTTTTTT.

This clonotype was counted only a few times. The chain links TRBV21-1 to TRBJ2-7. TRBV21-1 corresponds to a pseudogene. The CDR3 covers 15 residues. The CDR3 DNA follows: TGTGCCAGCAGCAAGGTATCCACCTACATCTACGAGCAGTACGTC. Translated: CASSKVSTYIYEQYV.

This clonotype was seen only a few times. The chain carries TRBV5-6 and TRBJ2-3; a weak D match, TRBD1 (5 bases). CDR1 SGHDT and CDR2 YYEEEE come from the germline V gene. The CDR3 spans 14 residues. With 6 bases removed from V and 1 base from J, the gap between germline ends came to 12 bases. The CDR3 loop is CASTQEGGTDTQYF. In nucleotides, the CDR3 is TGTGCCAGCACCCAGGAAGGGGGCACAGATACGCAGTATTTT.